The subject of this entry is one TCR beta chain. The antigen is not known. Germline CDR1 reads KGHSH; CDR2 reads LQKENI. CDR3 length equals 12 residues. Trimming shortened V by 5 bases and J by 5 bases, and 9 bases separated the two germline ends. The record originates from a study of T cells in localized non-small cell lung cancer. Study-level results: It remains possible that heterogeneity exists, since only one tumor region was sequenced. Longer overall survival accompanied higher blood T cell density. A median of roughly 55 of the top 100 tumor clones appeared in adjacent lung, which was paired and uninvolved.

Sequencing used immunoSEQ multiplex PCR; TCRdb keeps in-frame clones, though not all of them. The repertoire holds approximately 29,000 clones, with around 82% as singletons. This receptor was obtained from a male donor aged 60 or older with stage II squamous cell lung carcinoma. This sequence joins TRBV18 and TRBJ2-5; no definite D call. The specimen comprised peripheral blood, sampled before any cancer treatment. This CDR3 reads CASSSMRETQYF. The CDR3 bases are TGTGCCAGCTCATCAATGAGGGAGACCCAGTACTTC.